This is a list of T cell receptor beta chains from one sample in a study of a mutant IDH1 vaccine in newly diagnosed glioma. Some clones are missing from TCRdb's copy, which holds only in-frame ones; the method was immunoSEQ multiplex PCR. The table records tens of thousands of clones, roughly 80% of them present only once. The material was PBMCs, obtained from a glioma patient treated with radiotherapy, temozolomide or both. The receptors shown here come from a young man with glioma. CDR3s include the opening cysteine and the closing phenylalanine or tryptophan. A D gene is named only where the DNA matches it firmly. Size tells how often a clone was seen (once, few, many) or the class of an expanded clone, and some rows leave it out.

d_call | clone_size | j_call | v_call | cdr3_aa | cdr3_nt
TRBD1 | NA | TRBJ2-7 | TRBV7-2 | CASGGQGPLEQYF | TGTGCCAGCGGGGGACAGGGCCCCCTGGAGCAGTACTTC
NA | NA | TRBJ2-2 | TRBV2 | CASSGVTNTGELFF | TGTGCCAGCAGTGGGGTCACGAACACCGGGGAGCTGTTTTTT
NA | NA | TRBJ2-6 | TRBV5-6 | CASSPRANVLTF | TGTGCCAGCAGCCCCCGCGCCAACGTCCTGACTTTC
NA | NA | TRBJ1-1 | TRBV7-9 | CASGTLNTEAFF | TGTGCCAGCGGCACACTGAACACTGAAGCTTTCTTT
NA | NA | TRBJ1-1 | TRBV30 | CAWSVRALQGGAFF | TGTGCCTGGAGTGTACGGGCACTGCAAGGGGGGGCTTTCTTT
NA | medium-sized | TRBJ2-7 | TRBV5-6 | CASSLEPYEQYF | TGTGCCAGCAGCTTGGAACCCTACGAGCAGTACTTC
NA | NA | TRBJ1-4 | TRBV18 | CASSKGYRVEKLFF | TGTGCCAGCTCGAAAGGGTACCGAGTTGAAAAACTGTTTTTT
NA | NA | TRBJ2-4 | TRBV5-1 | CASSPTGTQAKNIQYF | TGCGCCAGCAGCCCCACAGGCACGCAGGCCAAAAACATTCAGTACTTC
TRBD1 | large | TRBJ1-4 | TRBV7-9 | CASSLGTGAADEKLFF | TGTGCCAGCAGCTTAGGGACAGGGGCTGCGGATGAAAAACTGTTTTTT
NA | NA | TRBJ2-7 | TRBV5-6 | CASSLAYEQYF | TGTGCCAGCAGCTTGGCCTACGAGCAGTACTTC
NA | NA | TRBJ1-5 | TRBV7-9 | CASSLAGGVQPQHF | TGTGCCAGCAGCTTAGCAGGGGGAGTTCAGCCCCAGCATTTT
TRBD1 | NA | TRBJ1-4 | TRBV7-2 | CASSRYNTGGNEKLFF | TGTGCCAGCAGCCGATATAATACAGGGGGAAATGAAAAACTGTTTTTT
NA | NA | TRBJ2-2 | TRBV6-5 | CASTAPGRNTGELFF | TGTGCCAGCACCGCCCCGGGCCGGAACACCGGGGAGCTGTTTTTT
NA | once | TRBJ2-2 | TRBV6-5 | CASSIRGTGELFF | TGTGCCAGCAGTATCCGGGGAACCGGGGAGCTGTTTTTT
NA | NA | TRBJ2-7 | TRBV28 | CASTPRYTPYEQYF | TGTGCCAGCACCCCGCGGTACACCCCCTACGAGCAGTACTTC
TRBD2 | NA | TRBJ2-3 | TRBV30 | CAWTRGSGSTDTQYF | TGTGCCTGGACCCGAGGTAGCGGGAGTACAGATACGCAGTATTTT
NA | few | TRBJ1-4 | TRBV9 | CASSVGGQGVEKLFF | TGTGCCAGCAGCGTAGGAGGGCAGGGCGTTGAAAAACTGTTTTTT
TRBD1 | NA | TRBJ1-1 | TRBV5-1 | CASSLIAQGARGTEAFF | TGCGCCAGCAGCTTGATCGCACAGGGGGCGCGAGGCACTGAAGCTTTCTTT
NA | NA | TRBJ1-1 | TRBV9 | CASSVWGNTEAFF | TGTGCCAGCAGCGTATGGGGGAACACTGAAGCTTTCTTT
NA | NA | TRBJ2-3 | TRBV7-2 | CASRVATMSTDTQYF | TGTGCCAGCAGAGTAGCCACGATGAGCACAGATACGCAGTATTTT
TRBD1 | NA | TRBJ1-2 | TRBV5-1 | CASSLEGQPNYGYTF | TGCGCCAGCAGCTTGGAGGGACAGCCTAACTATGGCTACACCTTC
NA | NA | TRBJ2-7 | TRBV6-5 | CASIDGNGVGEQYF | TGTGCCAGCATCGACGGTAATGGGGTCGGCGAGCAGTACTTC
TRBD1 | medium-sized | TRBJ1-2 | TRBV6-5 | CASSYTGTGVGYTF | TGTGCCAGCAGTTACACCGGGACAGGGGTCGGCTACACCTTC
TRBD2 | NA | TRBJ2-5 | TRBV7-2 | CASSPGLAQGTQYF | TGTGCCAGCAGCCCTGGACTAGCTCAGGGGACCCAGTACTTC
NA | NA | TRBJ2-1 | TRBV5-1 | CASSLAQRSSYNEQFF | TGCGCCAGCAGCTTGGCCCAGAGGAGCTCCTACAATGAGCAGTTCTTC
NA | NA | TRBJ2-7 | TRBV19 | CASSAGRSYEQYF | TGTGCCAGTAGTGCGGGACGGAGCTACGAGCAGTACTTC
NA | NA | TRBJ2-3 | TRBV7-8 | CASSLSRFPDTQYF | TGTGCCAGCAGCCTTTCTAGATTCCCAGATACGCAGTATTTT
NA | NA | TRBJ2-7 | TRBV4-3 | CASSQVDSHEQYF | TGCGCCAGCAGCCAAGTGGACAGCCACGAGCAGTACTTC
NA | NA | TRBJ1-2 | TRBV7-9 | CASSYGNGAAGSAF | TGTGCCAGCAGCTACGGGAATGGCGCGGCCGGGAGCGCCTTC
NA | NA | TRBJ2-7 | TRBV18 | CASSPPRHNEQYF | TGTGCCAGCTCACCACCGAGACACAACGAGCAGTACTTC
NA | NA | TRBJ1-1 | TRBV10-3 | CAISGGGYEGWNTEAFF | TGTGCCATCAGTGGGGGCGGATACGAGGGTTGGAACACTGAAGCTTTCTTT
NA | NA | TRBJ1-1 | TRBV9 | CASSPGRLNTEAFF | TGTGCCAGCAGCCCAGGACGGCTGAACACTGAAGCTTTCTTT
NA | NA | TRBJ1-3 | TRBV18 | CASSSQGRSGNTIYF | TGTGCCAGCTCGTCTCAGGGCCGGTCTGGAAACACCATATATTTT
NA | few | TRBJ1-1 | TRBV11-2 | CASSLDRNTEAFF | TGTGCCAGCAGCCTGGACAGAAACACTGAAGCTTTCTTT
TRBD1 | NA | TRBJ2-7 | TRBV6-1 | CASSSQGALSYEQYF | TGTGCCAGCAGCTCGCAGGGGGCTCTCTCCTACGAGCAGTACTTC
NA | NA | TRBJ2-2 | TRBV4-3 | CASSQAWPPGELFF | TGCGCCAGCAGCCAAGCGTGGCCCCCGGGGGAGCTGTTTTTT
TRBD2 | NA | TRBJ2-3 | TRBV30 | CAWSSGTPDTQYF | TGTGCCTGGTCTAGCGGGACTCCTGATACGCAGTATTTT
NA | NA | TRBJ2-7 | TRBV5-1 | CASSLGGNGYEQYF | TGCGCCAGCAGCTTGGGGGGGAATGGCTACGAGCAGTACTTC
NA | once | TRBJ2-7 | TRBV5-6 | CASSLEFPRGYEQYF | TGTGCCAGCAGCTTGGAATTTCCGCGGGGCTACGAGCAGTACTTC
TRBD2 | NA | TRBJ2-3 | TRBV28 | CASSRIRTSGKSTQYF | TGTGCCAGCAGTCGTATCCGGACTAGCGGGAAGTCGACGCAGTATTTT
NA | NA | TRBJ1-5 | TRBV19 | CASSIYGSDQPQHF | TGTGCCAGTAGTATATATGGCAGCGATCAGCCCCAGCATTTT
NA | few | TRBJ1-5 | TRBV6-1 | CASSEKQGWQPQHF | TGTGCCAGCAGTGAAAAACAGGGCTGGCAGCCCCAGCATTTT